This TCR beta chain was recovered during a study of cytomegalovirus exposure and HLA in healthy donors. Study context: The study's early data release held about 85 million unique TCRs from HLA-typed donors. Study conclusions and caveats: A link between a missense DCLRE1C variant and TCR beta V- and J-gene trimming emerged from a later analysis. There were reportedly fewer N-insertions in an Asian-associated ancestry cluster than the roughly 670-donor mean, in a later analysis.

The PCR employed 60 Vbeta primers together with 13 Jbeta primers. The method was immunoSEQ multiplex PCR; TCRdb's version includes in-frame clones alone and lacks a portion of them. This sample has some 130,000 clones; roughly 78% occur once, and the top ten carry 6.5% to 8%. The CDR3 spans 14 residues. CDR1 is SGHDT, CDR2 YYEEEE, per germline. Trimming pared 4 bases from V and 4 bases from J, leaving 12 bases between. A word on this clone: The target antigen is unknown.

The chain joins TRBV5-6 to TRBJ1-5; unclear D gene. This TCR was recovered from a man aged 40-50 years in good health and CMV-seropositive. The sequenced sample consisted of PBMCs. The CDR3 is CASSVGAGNQPQHF. DNA of the CDR3: TGTGCCAGCAGCGTGGGAGCCGGTAATCAGCCCCAGCATTTT.